The clone carrying this T cell receptor (beta chain) appeared a few times. TCRdb fed the RT-PCR reads into MiXCR, producing one record per CDR3 protein. The table has about 700,000 distinct CDR3 sequences, approximately 15% seen once. The clonotype was recovered from a female donor in good health, serving as a healthy control. The specimen was memory CD4+ T cells from blood.

CDR3 region: CASSLRDRVNQPQHF. CDR3 in DNA: TGTGCCAGCAGTCTCAGGGACAGGGTCAATCAGCCCCAGCATTTT. J is TRBJ1-5 and V is TRBV12-3 or TRBV12-4, with TRBD1 matching 9 bases. The ends lost 5 bases at V and 3 bases at J; junction bases unmatched: 5. The CDR3 loop spans 15 amino acids.